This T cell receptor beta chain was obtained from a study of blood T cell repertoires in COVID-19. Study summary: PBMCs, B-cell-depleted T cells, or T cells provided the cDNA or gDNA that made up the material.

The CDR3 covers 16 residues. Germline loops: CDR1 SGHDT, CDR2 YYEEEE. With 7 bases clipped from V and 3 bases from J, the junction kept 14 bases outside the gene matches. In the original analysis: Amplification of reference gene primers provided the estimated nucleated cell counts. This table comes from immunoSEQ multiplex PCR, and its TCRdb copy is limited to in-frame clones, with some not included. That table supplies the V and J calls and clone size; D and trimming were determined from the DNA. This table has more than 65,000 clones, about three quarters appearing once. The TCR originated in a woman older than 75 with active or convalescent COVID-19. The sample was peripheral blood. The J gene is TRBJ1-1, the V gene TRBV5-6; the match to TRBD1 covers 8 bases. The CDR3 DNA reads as TGTGCCAGCTCAACAAATTACAGGGGGGGAGACACTGAAGCTTTCTTT. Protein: CASSTNYRGGDTEAFF.